Following are 17 T cell receptor beta chains from one sample sequenced in a study of cytomegalovirus exposure and HLA in healthy donors. The PCR used 60 Vbeta and 13 Jbeta primers. Profiling relied on immunoSEQ multiplex PCR, and the TCRdb table lists in-frame clones only, not all of them. The repertoire holds 100,000 to 150,000 clones, with 60% to 80% as singletons. The sample was PBMCs. The receptor source for this set is a young man in good health and CMV-seronegative.

The V gene is TRBV2, the J gene TRBJ1-5; 7 bases align to TRBD1. V shed 8 bases, J shed 3 bases, and the junction held 4 bases outside the gene matches. The CDR3 loop spans 13 amino acids. Germline assignment: CDR1 SNHLY and CDR2 FYNNEI. The DNA of the CDR3 is TGTGCCAGCGCCGGGACAGACAATCAGCCCCAGCATTTT. Its protein product is CASAGTDNQPQHF. The full variable domain, with the rest looked up from reference TRBV2 and TRBJ1-5, is EPEVTQTPSHQVTQMGQEVILRCVPISNHLYFYWYRQILGQKVEFLVSFYNNEISEKSEIFDDQFSVERPDGSNFTLKIRSTKLEDSAMYFCASAGTDNQPQHFGDGTRLSIL.

V and J are TRBV4-1 and TRBJ1-2; D gene uncertain. The CDR3 consists of 18 residues. Trimming left V 0 bases short and J 3 bases short, with 20 bases between. The V gene's germline CDR1 is MGHRA and CDR2 YSYEKL. As DNA, the CDR3 is TGCGCCAGCAGCCAAGACCCCAGGATAACTAGTAGAGACTATGGCTACACCTTC. It codes for CASSQDPRITSRDYGYTF.

The rearrangement joins TRBV19 to TRBJ2-3; TRBD2 aligns across 10 bases. In germline, CDR1 is LNHDA, CDR2 SQIVND (reference sequence). Trimming cost V 3 bases and J 6 bases; bases outside gene matches: 9. CDR3 size: 16 residues. In DNA, the CDR3 is TGTGCCAGTAGTATCGGGCTAGCGGGGGCTTTCGATACGCAGTATTTT. This sequence encodes CASSIGLAGAFDTQYF.

This clone occurred a few times. In DNA form, the CDR3 reads TGTGCCAGCAGCTCGACAGAGACCTACGAGCAGTACTTC. Residues: CASSSTETYEQYF. This chain links TRBV28 with TRBJ2-7; maybe TRBD1 (5 bases). Germline CDR1 is MDHEN and CDR2 is SYDVKM. The V end lost 6 bases, the J end lost 2 bases, and 11 bases lay between the germline ends. This CDR3 region has 13 residues.

The chain employs TRBV25-1 and TRBJ1-5; D remains ambiguous. The V gene lost 3 bases and the J gene lost 0 bases, with 9 bases spanning the gap. The CDR3 loop spans 15 amino acids. Germline V lookup: CDR1 MGHDK, CDR2 SYGVNS. The CDR3 DNA reads TGTGCCAGCAGTGAGCCCGGGAATAGCAATCAGCCCCAGCATTTT. It yields the protein CASSEPGNSNQPQHF.

This rearrangement joins TRBV2 to TRBJ1-5, with D possibly matching TRBD1 (6 bases). V lost 7 bases, J lost 0 bases, and 13 bases lay in between. Germline CDR1 reads SNHLY; CDR2 reads FYNNEI. The CDR3 loop spans 15 amino acids. Here the CDR3 DNA reads TGTGCCAGCACCCCCAGGGGCTATAGCAATCAGCCCCAGCATTTT. This gives the protein CASTPRGYSNQPQHF.

The chain uses TRBV6-6 and TRBJ1-1; D may be TRBD1 (5 bases). Trimming shortened V by 2 bases and J by 3 bases, and 10 bases separated the two germline ends. The CDR3 has 14 residues. Germline CDR1 MNHNY, CDR2 SVGAGI (reference sequence). The CDR3, as DNA: TGTGCCAGCAGTTACGTACAGGCGGACACTGAAGCTTTCTTT. This codes for CASSYVQADTEAFF.

This clone was picked up a small number of times. CDR3 sequence: CASRQAGVPPYEQYF. The CDR3 nucleotides are TGTGCCAGCAGACAAGCGGGGGTTCCCCCCTACGAGCAGTACTTC. This chain connects TRBV11-2 to TRBJ2-7; 8 bases agree with TRBD2. Losses at the gene ends were 6 bases for V and 2 bases for J; bases not matched to a gene: 9. The CDR3 covers 15 residues. In germline, CDR1 is SGHAT, CDR2 FQNNGV. Together with reference TRBV11-2 and TRBJ2-7, the CDR3 gives the full variable domain: EAGVAQSPRYKIIEKRQSVAFWCNPISGHATLYWYQQILGQGPKLLIQFQNNGVVDDSQLPKDRFSAERLKGVDSTLKIQPAKLEDSAVYLCASRQAGVPPYEQYFGPGTRLTVT.

This clone was recorded once. The rearrangement joins TRBV10-3 to TRBJ2-7, with 11 bases fitting TRBD1. V shed 6 bases and J 5 bases; nucleotides not matched to a gene: 6. CDR3 length: 14 amino acids. CDR1 is ENHRY and CDR2 is SYGVKD in the germline V gene. CDR3 bases: TGTGCCATCAGGACCGGGACAGGGGGTCACGAGCAGTACTTC. Translation: CAIRTGTGGHEQYF.

This chain uses TRBV5-1 with TRBJ2-5, with 7 bases identical to TRBD2. This CDR3 region has 14 residues. Germline V CDR1 and CDR2: SGHRS, YFSETQ. The J segment lost 1 base and the V segment lost 4 bases, leaving 4 bases of the junction unmatched. The DNA of the CDR3 is TGCGCCAGCAGCCCAGCGGGGCTCCAAGAGACCCAGTACTTC. Translated: CASSPAGLQETQYF.

The chain joins TRBV11-2 to TRBJ2-7; D is ambiguous. Germline CDR1 and CDR2: SGHAT and FQNNGV. Deletions cut 5 bases from V and 3 bases from J, with 8 bases between. The CDR3 totals 12 residues. In DNA, the CDR3 is TGTGCCAGCAGCCCACCCAGCTACGAGCAGTACTTC. Protein product: CASSPPSYEQYF. Looking up the rest from reference TRBV11-2 and TRBJ2-7 gives the full variable domain: EAGVAQSPRYKIIEKRQSVAFWCNPISGHATLYWYQQILGQGPKLLIQFQNNGVVDDSQLPKDRFSAERLKGVDSTLKIQPAKLEDSAVYLCASSPPSYEQYFGPGTRLTVT.

The chain carries TRBV28 and TRBJ1-5, with 7 bases lining up with TRBD1. In germline, CDR1 is MDHEN, CDR2 SYDVKM. The junction had 5 bases not matched to a gene; V was cut back by 3 bases and J by 3 bases. This CDR3 comprises 15 residues. CDR3 bases: TGTGCCAGCAGTTTGCTTACAGGGGACAATCAGCCCCAGCATTTT. It yields the protein CASSLLTGDNQPQHF.

The chain is built from TRBV6-5 and TRBJ2-5; D gene ambiguous. CDR1 and CDR2 from the germline V gene are MNHEY and SVGAGI. The CDR3 length is 14 residues. Between the trimmed V and J ends, which lost 2 bases and 2 bases, there was a span of 9 bases. For the CDR3, the DNA is TGTGCCAGCAGTTACGGAGAACTTCAAGAGACCCAGTACTTC. Protein product: CASSYGELQETQYF.

In this sample, this clone turned up a few times. The chain is built from TRBV30 and TRBJ1-3; 8 bases fit TRBD1. After removal of 2 bases from V and 4 bases from J, the junction contained 4 bases not matched to a gene. The CDR3 consists of 14 residues. Germline CDR1 and CDR2: GTSNPN and SVGIG (reference sequence). This chain's CDR3 is CAWSSGQGGNTIYF. CDR3 DNA: TGTGCCTGGAGTTCCGGACAGGGAGGAAACACCATATATTTT.

The rearrangement links TRBV2 to TRBJ1-6; a possible D gene is TRBD1 (6 bases). Trimming removed 7 bases at V and 8 bases at J, with 12 bases between. Germline lookup yields CDR1 SNHLY and CDR2 FYNNEI. This CDR3 has 13 amino acids. The CDR3: CASKGDTYSPLHF. CDR3 DNA sequence: TGTGCCAGCAAGGGGGACACCTATTCACCCCTCCACTTT.

This clone was seen a handful of times. This chain links TRBV5-1 with TRBJ1-1; possibly TRBD1 for D (5 bases). Trimming cost V 3 bases and J 2 bases, with 14 bases left between them. This CDR3 comprises 15 residues. Germline V gene lookup returns CDR1 SGHRS and CDR2 YFSETQ. The DNA for the CDR3 is TGCGCCAGCAGCTCGACAGTAGGGGAAAACACTGAAGCTTTCTTT. It is translated as CASSSTVGENTEAFF.

V gene TRBV5-4 combines with J gene TRBJ2-1; possible D gene TRBD2, 7 bases. Trimming shortened V by 7 bases and J by 7 bases, and 18 bases separated the two germline ends. Germline CDR1 and CDR2: SGHNT and YYREEE (reference sequence). This CDR3 comprises 14 residues. In nucleotides, the CDR3 is TGTGCCAGCGCCCAAGGGGGGGCCAGGAATGAGCAGTTCTTC. Translating it yields CASAQGGARNEQFF.